Each of the 7 T cell receptor beta chains below was sequenced from the same sample in a study of metastatic and nonmetastatic thyroid tumors (dated by TCRdb to the early 2020s). No patient had received any treatment before thyroid surgery. Library prep was done by PCR. This sample was sequenced with an Illumina HiSeq 4000. The raw public reads went through TCRdb reprocessing: fastp at Q25, MiXCR clone calling, in-frame beta chains kept. Across this sample there are 55,000 to 75,000 clones, with roughly 18% seen only once. Together, the top ten hold more than 10% of the sample. The source material was blood. The receptors were sampled from a female donor with papillary thyroid cancer or a benign thyroid nodule (not recorded which). Some clones in this sample may be carry-over from other donors' samples.

The V gene is TRBV9, the J gene TRBJ2-3; possibly TRBD2 for D (6 bases). The CDR3 is made up of 13 amino acids. Germline CDR1 and CDR2: SGDLS and YYNGEE. Trimming cost V 3 bases and J 3 bases, with 8 bases left between them. The CDR3 DNA is TGTGCCAGCAGCGGGAGGGTGACAGATACGCAGTATTTT. The encoded protein is CASSGRVTDTQYF.

There are many counts of this clone. The rearrangement joins TRBV19 to TRBJ1-1, with D possibly being TRBD1 (5 bases). This CDR3 is 13 amino acids long. V was pared by 8 bases and J by 5 bases, with 15 bases between. Germline-derived CDR1 and CDR2 are LNHDA and SQIVND (reference sequence). The CDR3, as DNA: TGTGCCAGTGGGAGGGCAGGGAGGACTGAAGCTTTCTTT. Its translation: CASGRAGRTEAFF.

This clone was picked up many times. CDR3 loop: CASSLTGGEAFF. DNA of the CDR3: TGTGCCAGCAGCCTGACAGGGGGTGAAGCTTTCTTT. The V and J genes are TRBV11-3 and TRBJ1-1; 9 bases map to TRBD1. Germline V gene sequence: CDR1 SGHNT, CDR2 YENEEA. V gave up 5 bases and J gave up 7 bases; unmatched junction bases: 2. The CDR3 consists of 12 residues.

A few counts support this clone. The chain employs TRBV25-1 and TRBJ1-1, with D hard to call. Germline lookup yields CDR1 MGHDK and CDR2 SYGVNS. Trimming stripped 3 bases from V and 4 bases from J, with 6 bases between. The CDR3 runs to 12 residues. CDR3 sequence: CASSDLGTEAFF. For the CDR3, the DNA is TGTGCCAGCAGTGACCTAGGCACTGAAGCTTTCTTT. The full variable domain, with the rest looked up from reference TRBV25-1 and TRBJ1-1, is EADIYQTPRYLVIGTGKKITLECSQTMGHDKMYWYQQDPGMELHLIHYSYGVNSTEKGDLSSESTVSRIRTEHFPLTLESARPSHTSQYLCASSDLGTEAFFGQGTRLTVV.

Points on this clone: This sequence may be a read error, since a much larger clone differs from it by one base. The rearrangement uses TRBV19 and TRBJ1-5; D might be TRBD1 (5 bases). This CDR3 has 19 amino acids. Trimming shortened V by 4 bases and J by 7 bases, and 29 bases separated the two germline ends. Germline CDR1 and CDR2: LNHDA and SQIVND (reference sequence). The DNA of the CDR3 is TGTGCCAGTAGTACAGGAACGGGACTCTCTTATGTGTTATCCCAGCCCCAGCATTTT. Amino acid sequence: CASSTGTGLSYVLSQPQHF.

This clone was recorded at least ten times. This sequence joins TRBV5-1 and TRBJ2-7; TRBD2 agrees at 13 bases. Germline CDR1 is SGHRS and CDR2 is YFSETQ. The V segment lost 1 base and the J segment 0 bases; nucleotides outside the gene matches: 4. The CDR3 is 17 residues long. The CDR3 DNA reads TGCGCCAGCAGCTTGTCACTAGCGGGAGGGAGCTCCTACGAGCAGTACTTC. This sequence encodes CASSLSLAGGSSYEQYF. The whole variable domain, remainder taken from reference TRBV5-1 and TRBJ2-7, is KAGVTQTPRYLIKTRGQQVTLSCSPISGHRSVSWYQQTPGQGLQFLFEYFSETQRNKGNFPGRFSGRQFSNSRSEMNVSTLELGDSALYLCASSLSLAGGSSYEQYFGPGTRLTVT.

DNA for the CDR3: TGCAGTGCTAGAGAACTAGTTCAAGAGACCCAGTACTTC. It translates to CSARELVQETQYF. This chain links TRBV20-1 with TRBJ2-5, with D maybe TRBD2 (5 bases). CDR1 is DFQATT and CDR2 is SNEGSKA in the germline V gene (reference sequence). Trimming pared 0 bases from V and 2 bases from J, leaving 7 bases between. The CDR3 consists of 13 residues.